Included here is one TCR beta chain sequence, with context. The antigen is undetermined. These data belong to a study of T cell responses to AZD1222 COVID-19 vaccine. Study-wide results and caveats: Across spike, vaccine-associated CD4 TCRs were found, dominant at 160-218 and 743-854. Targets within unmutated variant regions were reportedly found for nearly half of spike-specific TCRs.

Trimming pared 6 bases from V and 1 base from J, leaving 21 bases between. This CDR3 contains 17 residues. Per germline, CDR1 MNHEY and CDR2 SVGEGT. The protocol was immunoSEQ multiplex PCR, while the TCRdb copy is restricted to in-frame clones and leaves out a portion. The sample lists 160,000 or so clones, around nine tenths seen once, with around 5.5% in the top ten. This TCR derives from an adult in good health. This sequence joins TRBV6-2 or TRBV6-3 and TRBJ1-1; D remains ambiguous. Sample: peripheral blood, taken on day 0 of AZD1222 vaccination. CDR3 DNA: TGTGCCAGCAGCCCGATACCTGGGAGTTTTAGGAACACTGAAGCTTTCTTT. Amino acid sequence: CASSPIPGSFRNTEAFF.